These T cell receptor beta chains were read from a single sample in a study of shared clonotypes between healthy human individuals. The protocol was immunoSEQ multiplex PCR, while the TCRdb copy is restricted to in-frame clones and leaves out a portion. The sample carries around 2.3 million clones, almost 96% recorded once. The sample taken for sequencing was naive CD4+ T cells sorted from blood. Receptors originate from a man younger than 30 in good health. Both conserved end residues are part of each CDR3. Fields, in order: D gene, J gene, V gene, clone size, CDR3 DNA, CDR3 protein. D genes are given only for firm matches. Clone size is not always given. Where it is, it says once, few, many or a class for expanded clones.

-	TRBJ2-7	TRBV30	-	TGTGCCTGGAGTGTAGGGGGGCGATACGAGCAGTACTTC	CAWSVGGRYEQYF
TRBD1	TRBJ2-3	TRBV2	once	TGTGCCAGCAGTGCCGGGACAGGGGGAGGTTCGGATACGCAGTATTTT	CASSAGTGGGSDTQYF
-	TRBJ1-4	TRBV6-1	-	TGTGCCAGCAGTACTCTTTTGGGGGAAAAACTGTTTTTT	CASSTLLGEKLFF
-	TRBJ2-7	TRBV6-5	-	TGTGCCAGCAGCCGACCGACGGGGGCGCGCCACGAGCAGTACTTC	CASSRPTGARHEQYF
-	TRBJ2-1	TRBV9	-	TGTGCCAGCAGCGTAGGAGCGGTCAATGAGCAGTTCTTC	CASSVGAVNEQFF
TRBD1	TRBJ1-5	TRBV30	-	TGTGCCTGGAGTGCCCTGGACAGGGGGCATCAGCCCCAGCATTTT	CAWSALDRGHQPQHF
TRBD1	TRBJ1-5	TRBV6-1	once	TGTGCCAGCAGTTGGACAGGTGAACAGCCCCAGCATTTT	CASSWTGEQPQHF
-	TRBJ1-1	TRBV19	-	TGTGCCAGTAGTCGGCGGGACGGTGAAGCTTTCTTT	CASSRRDGEAFF
-	TRBJ1-4	TRBV4-1	-	TGCGCCAGCAGCCAAGATCCAGGGTACGAAAAACTGTTTTTT	CASSQDPGYEKLFF
TRBD1	TRBJ2-7	TRBV29-1	-	TGCAGCGCCGAGACAGGGGGCGGACGCGAGCAGTACTTC	CSAETGGGREQYF
TRBD1	TRBJ2-7	TRBV28	-	TGTGCCAGCAGTTTACCGGGACAGGGCTACGAGCAGTACTTC	CASSLPGQGYEQYF
TRBD2	TRBJ2-1	TRBV6-1	-	TGTGCCAGCAGTGACGAACTAGCGGGGGTAGCGGGTTCCTACAATGAGCAGTTCTTC	CASSDELAGVAGSYNEQFF
TRBD1	TRBJ2-3	TRBV10-1	-	TGCGCCAGCACTGAAGGGACAGGGTCTGGTACAGATACGCAGTATTTT	CASTEGTGSGTDTQYF
TRBD2	TRBJ2-2	TRBV27	-	TGTGCCAGCATTAAGAACCCCGGACTAGCAGGCGGGGAGCTGTTTTTT	CASIKNPGLAGGELFF
-	TRBJ1-6	TRBV6-1	-	TGTGCCAGCAGTGAGGCGAACATTGGTTCACCCCTCCACTTT	CASSEANIGSPLHF
-	TRBJ1-1	TRBV7-8	-	TGTGCCAGCAGCTTAGCCAGCTTGAACACTGAAGCTTTCTTT	CASSLASLNTEAFF
TRBD1	TRBJ2-7	TRBV14	-	TGTGCCAGCCAAAGAGGGACAGGTAGCGGCGAGCAGTACTTC	CASQRGTGSGEQYF
-	TRBJ1-4	TRBV11-2	-	TGTGCCAGCAGCTTAGCGGGTATTAATGAAAAACTGTTTTTT	CASSLAGINEKLFF
-	TRBJ1-4	TRBV19	-	TGTGCCAGTAGTGGTACAGGGCTCGGTAATGAAAAACTGTTTTTT	CASSGTGLGNEKLFF
TRBD1	TRBJ2-3	TRBV18	-	TGTGCCAGCTCACTAAGACAGGGGGCCACAGATACGCAGTATTTT	CASSLRQGATDTQYF
-	TRBJ1-2	TRBV28	-	TGTGCCAGCAGTTCCACGACAGCCTACTATGGCTACACCTTC	CASSSTTAYYGYTF
-	TRBJ1-1	TRBV10-3	once	TGTGCCATCAGTGAGGGCCCCCCGGGGACTGAAGCTTTCTTT	CAISEGPPGTEAFF
-	TRBJ2-5	TRBV7-2	-	TGTGCCAGCAGCGTTCAACAAGAGACCCAGTACTTC	CASSVQQETQYF
-	TRBJ2-5	TRBV7-9	-	TGTGCCAGCAGCTCGTCACTAATTCTGGAGACCCAGTACTTC	CASSSSLILETQYF
-	TRBJ1-1	TRBV28	-	TGTGCCAGCGCTTCGCCCCTCACTGAAGCTTTCTTT	CASASPLTEAFF
TRBD1	TRBJ1-5	TRBV7-2	-	TGTGCCAGCAGCCAACAGGGGGACCGGGGACCCCAGCATTTT	CASSQQGDRGPQHF
-	TRBJ2-1	TRBV7-2	-	TGTGCCAGCAGCCCCGTCGGTGAGCAGTTCTTC	CASSPVGEQFF
TRBD1	TRBJ2-7	TRBV6-5	-	TGTGCCAGCAGCAACAGGGGGCTGTACGAGCAGTACTTC	CASSNRGLYEQYF
TRBD1	TRBJ1-2	TRBV28	-	TGTGCCAGCAACAGTCAGGGGGATTATGGCTACACCTTC	CASNSQGDYGYTF
-	TRBJ2-5	TRBV6-1	-	TGTGCCAGCAGTTTACCCGGGGCAGTCAAAGAGACCCAGTACTTC	CASSLPGAVKETQYF
TRBD1	TRBJ2-1	TRBV28	once	TGTGCCAGCAGTGCGGCGGACAGGGGAGCGCTCACTGAGCAGTTCTTC	CASSAADRGALTEQFF
-	TRBJ2-7	TRBV6-5	-	TGTGCCAGCAGTACCCGGTTAGGTACCTACGAGCAGTACTTC	CASSTRLGTYEQYF
TRBD2	TRBJ2-3	TRBV5-8	-	TGTGCCAGCAGCTTGGGAGCGGGAGGGAGCAAGGATACGCAGTATTTT	CASSLGAGGSKDTQYF
-	TRBJ1-4	TRBV29-1	-	TGCAGCGTCGAATTACCTCGGCCGGGGAATCCCGATGAAAAACTGTTTTTT	CSVELPRPGNPDEKLFF
-	TRBJ1-2	TRBV9	-	TGTGCCAGCAGCGTAGCGGAGGGCATCTATGGCTACACCTTC	CASSVAEGIYGYTF
-	TRBJ2-3	TRBV21-1	-	TGTGCCAGCAGCAAATTAATTCTGGGACCGAACACAGATACGCAGTATTTT	CASSKLILGPNTDTQYF
-	TRBJ2-3	TRBV5-6	-	TGTGCCAGCAGCTTGGAGCCAGGGCCCGGTACGCAGTATTTT	CASSLEPGPGTQYF
-	TRBJ1-5	TRBV28	few	TGTGCCACTTTTGCGGCCCACAACCGGGACACCAGCCAGCATTTT	CATFAAHNRDTSQHF
-	TRBJ2-7	TRBV10-1	-	TGCGCCAGCAGTCAGGACAGTTACGAGCAGTACTTC	CASSQDSYEQYF
TRBD1	TRBJ1-2	TRBV28	-	TGTGCCAGCAGTTTGGGACAGGGTCCCTATGGCTACACCTTC	CASSLGQGPYGYTF
-	TRBJ2-7	TRBV30	-	TGTGCCTGGAGTAAGGGTGCGTCCTACGAGCAGTACTTC	CAWSKGASYEQYF
TRBD2	TRBJ2-7	TRBV7-2	-	TGTGCCAGCAGCTTACACCTCGGGGGGGCCTACGAGCAGTACTTC	CASSLHLGGAYEQYF
TRBD1	TRBJ1-3	TRBV5-1	few	TGCGCCAGCAGCCTGACAGGGGATGGAAACACCATATATTTT	CASSLTGDGNTIYF
-	TRBJ2-7	TRBV28	-	TGTGCCAGCAGTTTATCGGACACAAGCTCCTACGAGCAGTACTTC	CASSLSDTSSYEQYF
-	TRBJ2-4	TRBV6-1	-	TGTGCCAGCATCTCAGGGCTATATCCCAAAAACATTCAGTACTTC	CASISGLYPKNIQYF